The T cell receptor (beta chain) described here comes from a study of chemoradiotherapy in HPV16-positive cancers. Study outcomes and limitations: During treatment, candidate HPV-specific clones and E7-related motifs expanded in tumor.

Germline V gene data show CDR1 as KGHSH and CDR2 as LQKENI. The length of the CDR3 is 12 residues. The V end was cut by 1 base, the J end by 4 bases, with 4 bases between. Turning to this clone: Antigen unknown.

Method: immunoSEQ multiplex PCR; TCRdb's copy keeps in-frame clones and lacks some. The sample lists about 1,600 clones; about 89% were seen once. This clonotype originated in a human donor with HPV-associated anogenital cancer. This specimen was tumor tissue, taken from a patient who underwent chemoradiotherapy. The rearrangement joins TRBV18 to TRBJ1-2; D is uncertain. CDR3 in amino acids: CASSPQTYGYTF. DNA for the CDR3: TGTGCCAGCTCACCACAGACCTATGGCTACACCTTC.